The rows below give T cell receptor beta chains drawn from one sample of a study of CD8 T cells in ankylosing spondylitis. TCRdb reanalysed the 5' RACE reads using MiXCR and keeps one entry per CDR3 protein. The sample shows roughly 400,000 distinct CDR3 sequences, about 20% of them seen only once. The sample consisted of blood, either unsorted or a sorted T cell fraction (not recorded which). The receptors shown here come from a male donor with ankylosing spondylitis. CDR3s include the opening cysteine and the closing phenylalanine or tryptophan. The D gene is left open where the match is weak. Clone size is not always given. Where it is, it says once, few, many or a class for expanded clones.

TRBJ1-1 - - TRBV28 CASSVPGRGNTEAFF TGTGCCAGCAGCGTTCCCGGACGGGGGAACACTGAAGCTTTCTTT
TRBJ2-3 - - TRBV5-6 CASSLGTLTHTDTQYF TGTGCCAGCAGCTTGGGGACCCTTACCCACACAGATACGCAGTATTTT
TRBJ1-6 many TRBD1 TRBV10-3 CAITNDRVGSPLHF TGTGCCATCACCAACGACAGGGTGGGTTCACCCCTCCACTTT
TRBJ2-6 few TRBD1 TRBV5-1 CASSGTGAGANVLTF TGCGCCAGCAGCGGGACAGGGGCTGGGGCCAACGTCCTGACTTTC
TRBJ2-5 - - TRBV6-1 CASRWGGQETQYF TGTGCCAGCAGGTGGGGGGGGCAGGAGACCCAGTACTTC
TRBJ2-2 - - TRBV2 CASSDLVYTGELFF TGTGCCAGCAGTGACTTGGTTTACACCGGGGAGCTGTTTTTT
TRBJ2-4 - - TRBV5-1 CASSLRSRTSAKNIQYF TGCGCCAGCAGCTTGAGGAGTCGGACATCCGCCAAAAACATTCAGTACTTC
TRBJ2-2 few TRBD1 TRBV3-1 CASSHLSGTGAANTGELFF TGTGCCAGCAGCCATCTCTCAGGGACAGGGGCTGCGAACACCGGGGAGCTGTTTTTT
TRBJ2-1 many TRBD2 TRBV29-1 CSILAGVFDNEQFF TGCAGCATCTTAGCGGGAGTCTTCGACAATGAGCAGTTCTTC
TRBJ1-5 - TRBD1 TRBV15 CATRREAGGNQPQHF TGTGCCACCAGGAGGGAGGCAGGGGGAAATCAGCCCCAGCATTTT
TRBJ2-3 few - TRBV12-3/TRBV12-4 CASSQGTASTDTQYF TGTGCCAGCAGCCAAGGGACGGCTAGCACAGATACGCAGTATTTT
TRBJ1-5 many - TRBV12-3/TRBV12-4 CASSLGSFNQPQHF TGTGCCAGCAGCCTTGGGTCTTTCAATCAGCCCCAGCATTTT
TRBJ2-5 - - TRBV6-5 CASSYQGFGEETQYF TGTGCCAGCAGTTACCAGGGTTTCGGCGAAGAGACCCAGTACTTC
TRBJ2-7 - TRBD1 TRBV2 CASARTGGLYEQYF TGTGCCAGCGCCCGTACAGGGGGCCTCTACGAGCAGTACTTC
TRBJ2-3 once - TRBV28 CASKLAGTDTQYF TGTGCCAGCAAACTTGCCGGCACAGATACGCAGTATTTT
TRBJ2-3 - - TRBV10-3 CAISVVGGPPDTQYF TGTGCCATCAGTGTGGTGGGAGGTCCACCAGATACGCAGTATTTT
TRBJ2-1 - - TRBV19 CASSFRNRGRSYNEQFF TGTGCCAGTAGTTTTCGTAATCGGGGACGGTCCTACAATGAGCAGTTCTTC
TRBJ2-2 - - TRBV6-2/TRBV6-3 CASTPRRHTGELFF TGTGCCAGCACCCCGCGCAGACACACCGGGGAGCTGTTTTTT
TRBJ2-4 - TRBD1 TRBV12-3/TRBV12-4 CASTSGGTGGILYF TGTGCCAGCACCTCGGGGGGAACAGGGGGCATTTTGTACTTC
TRBJ2-1 many - TRBV12-3/TRBV12-4 CACNPSASSYNEQFF TGTGCCTGCAACCCTAGCGCCAGCTCCTACAATGAGCAGTTCTTC
TRBJ2-6 - - TRBV5-1 CASSLSGISGANVLTF TGCGCCAGCAGCTTGTCGGGTATCTCTGGGGCCAACGTCCTGACTTTC
TRBJ1-1 - - TRBV6-5 CASSYSGLGGTEAFF TGTGCCAGCAGTTACTCAGGACTCGGGGGGACTGAAGCTTTCTTT
TRBJ1-2 - TRBD1 TRBV6-5 CASSYSPGQGDYGYTF TGTGCCAGCAGTTACTCGCCGGGACAGGGTGACTATGGCTACACCTTC
TRBJ2-1 few TRBD2 TRBV7-3 CASSSPGLAGNEQFF TGTGCCAGCAGCTCACCGGGACTAGCGGGAAATGAGCAGTTCTTC
TRBJ2-7 few - TRBV11-2 CASSRAVAAYEQYF TGTGCCAGCAGCCGCGCGGTAGCGGCCTACGAGCAGTACTTC
TRBJ2-7 - TRBD2 TRBV3-1 CASSQDVGSGSQYF TGTGCCAGCAGCCAAGATGTTGGTAGCGGGAGTCAGTACTTC
TRBJ2-3 - TRBD2 TRBV28 CASSPSGSRADTQYF TGTGCCAGCAGTCCTAGCGGGAGCAGGGCAGATACGCAGTATTTT
TRBJ1-5 once - TRBV12-3/TRBV12-4 CASSFSVQVDQPQHF TGTGCCAGCAGTTTCTCCGTGCAGGTGGATCAGCCCCAGCATTTT
TRBJ2-7 many TRBD2 TRBV28 CASSSPPREGLEQYF TGTGCCAGCAGTTCCCCCCCGCGGGAGGGGCTCGAGCAGTACTTC
TRBJ2-1 few - TRBV2 CASSEGTARGYNEQFF TGTGCCAGCAGTGAAGGGACGGCTAGGGGCTACAATGAGCAGTTCTTC
TRBJ2-7 - TRBD1 TRBV28 CASSLAGTVSYEQYF TGTGCCAGCAGTTTAGCCGGGACAGTCTCCTACGAGCAGTACTTC
TRBJ2-1 - - TRBV28 CASSLPGLGYNEQFF TGTGCCAGCAGTTTACCGGGATTGGGTTACAATGAGCAGTTCTTC
TRBJ2-7 - - TRBV12-3/TRBV12-4 CASSWTRGTYEQYF TGTGCCAGCAGTTGGACTAGGGGGACCTACGAGCAGTACTTC
TRBJ2-1 once - TRBV12-3/TRBV12-4 CASSGLASSYNEQFF TGTGCCAGCAGTGGCTTGGCTAGCTCCTACAATGAGCAGTTCTTC
TRBJ1-5 few TRBD1 TRBV28 CASSDTGGIRQPQHF TGTGCCAGCAGTGACACAGGGGGAATTCGTCAGCCCCAGCATTTT
TRBJ2-7 few - TRBV12-3/TRBV12-4 CASSLGVGGAYEQYF TGTGCCAGCAGTTTGGGCGTTGGGGGAGCCTACGAGCAGTACTTC
TRBJ1-1 many - TRBV12-3/TRBV12-4 CASSPWGGANTEAFF TGTGCCAGCAGTCCCTGGGGAGGGGCCAACACTGAAGCTTTCTTT
TRBJ2-1 once TRBD2 TRBV27 CASSAAHCGRGDEQFF TGTGCCAGCAGTGCCGCCCACTGCGGGAGAGGGGATGAGCAGTTCTTC
TRBJ2-7 - TRBD2 TRBV3-1 CASSYRPSGSSYEQYF TGTGCCAGCAGCTACCGCCCTAGCGGGAGCTCCTACGAGCAGTACTTC
TRBJ2-5 - TRBD2 TRBV29-1 CSVEDLRGVGTQYF TGCAGCGTTGAAGATCTGCGGGGGGTGGGGACCCAGTACTTC
TRBJ1-4 - TRBD1 TRBV6-2/TRBV6-3 CASSIRGLGEKLFF TGTGCCAGCAGCATCAGGGGGCTCGGCGAAAAACTGTTTTTT
TRBJ2-7 - - TRBV21-1 CASSKARTSIYEQYF TGTGCCAGCAGCAAAGCTAGGACTAGTATATACGAGCAGTACTTC
TRBJ2-3 few TRBD2 TRBV9 CASSVEGGTSGSTLDTQYF TGTGCCAGCAGCGTAGAGGGGGGGACTAGCGGGAGCACTTTGGATACGCAGTATTTT
TRBJ2-1 - TRBD1 TRBV5-1 CASSLPGQGYNEQFF TGCGCCAGCAGCCTACCGGGACAGGGCTACAATGAGCAGTTCTTC
TRBJ1-1 few - TRBV7-3 CASSSSGSTEAFF TGTGCCAGCAGCTCCAGCGGGAGCACTGAAGCTTTCTTT
TRBJ1-5 - TRBD1 TRBV2 CASRDREEYQPQHF TGTGCCAGCAGAGACAGGGAGGAGTATCAGCCCCAGCATTTT
TRBJ1-3 - TRBD1 TRBV7-9 CASRTGQSEYTIYF TGTGCCAGCCGCACGGGACAGTCGGAGTACACCATATATTTT
TRBJ1-1 - - TRBV28 CASRKTGNTEAFF TGTGCCAGCAGAAAAACAGGGAACACTGAAGCTTTCTTT
TRBJ1-5 - - TRBV20-1 CRDWDPAFGNQPQHF TGCAGGGATTGGGACCCGGCATTTGGCAATCAGCCCCAGCATTTT
TRBJ2-2 many TRBD2 TRBV7-2 CASSRTSNTGELFF TGTGCCAGCAGTAGGACTAGTAACACCGGGGAGCTGTTTTTT
TRBJ2-2 - - TRBV5-1 CASSAERIANTGELFF TGCGCCAGCAGCGCCGAGCGGATAGCTAACACCGGGGAGCTGTTTTTT
TRBJ2-3 - - TRBV5-1 CASSSHRDSTDTQYF TGCGCCAGCAGCTCCCACAGGGACAGCACAGATACGCAGTATTTT
TRBJ2-1 few TRBD1 TRBV18 CASSPRDRQRNEQFF TGTGCCAGCTCACCCCGGGACAGACAACGCAATGAGCAGTTCTTC
TRBJ2-2 - - TRBV2 CASTPQGSGELFF TGTGCCAGCACGCCTCAGGGTTCCGGGGAGCTGTTTTTT
TRBJ2-2 many TRBD1 TRBV12-3/TRBV12-4 CASNIGTVNTGELFF TGTGCCAGCAATATCGGGACAGTTAACACCGGGGAGCTGTTTTTT